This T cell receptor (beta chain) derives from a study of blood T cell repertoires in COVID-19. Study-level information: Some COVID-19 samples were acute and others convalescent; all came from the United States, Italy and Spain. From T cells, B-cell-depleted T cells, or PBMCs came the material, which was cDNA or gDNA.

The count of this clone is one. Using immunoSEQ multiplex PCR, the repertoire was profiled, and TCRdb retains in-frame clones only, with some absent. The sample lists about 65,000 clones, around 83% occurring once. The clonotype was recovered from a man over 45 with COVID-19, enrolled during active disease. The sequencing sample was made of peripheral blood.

CDR3 DNA sequence: TGTGCCAGCAGTTTACTAGGGCGAAGCGAGCAGTACTTC. This sequence encodes CASSLLGRSEQYF. The chain uses TRBV6-5 and TRBJ2-7; weak D call: TRBD2 (5 bases). Between the trimmed V and J ends, which lost 4 bases and 6 bases, there was a span of 13 bases. The CDR3 sequence is 13 residues long. CDR1 is MNHEY and CDR2 is SVGAGI in the germline V gene.